The clone carrying this T cell receptor beta chain was observed a handful of times. Profiled with immunoSEQ multiplex PCR; TCRdb holds only in-frame clones, not every one. The sample holds approximately 470,000 clones; 78% are singletons and the top ten take around 12%. This entry belongs to a study of shared clonotypes between healthy human individuals. Unsorted samples, those not sorted, used 84 million or so PBMCs for genomic DNA. V trimming: 0 bases; J trimming: 7 bases; junction bases outside the gene matches: 5. The germline gives CDR1 ENHRY, CDR2 SYGVKD. The CDR3 is 17 residues long. The sample consisted of PBMCs. The receptor's source is a woman in her 40s in good health. Some clones in this sample may be carry-over from other donors' samples. This chain links TRBV10-3 with TRBJ2-1; 14 nucleotides line up with TRBD2. The CDR3 DNA sequence: TGTGCCATCAGTGAGTCTATGGGGACTAGCGGGAGAAATGAGCAGTTCTTC. It translates to CAISESMGTSGRNEQFF.